Listed here are 25 T cell receptor beta chains from one sample, sequenced in a study of blood T cell repertoires in COVID-19. TCRdb's copy holds only in-frame clones and misses some; the assay was immunoSEQ multiplex PCR. This sample yields 150,000 or so clones, of which about 76% are seen a single time; less than 5% belongs to the top ten. Source material: peripheral blood. These receptors were taken from a woman in her seventies with COVID-19, enrolled during active disease.

The chain is built from TRBV19 and TRBJ1-3; D not certain. Trimming shortened V by 5 bases and J by 0 bases, and 11 bases separated the two germline ends. Germline CDR1 reads LNHDA; CDR2 reads SQIVND (reference sequence). This CDR3 comprises 15 residues. CDR3 bases: TGTGCCAGTAGTGGTGAACTTTTCTCTGGAAACACCATATATTTT. It yields the protein CASSGELFSGNTIYF.

The rearrangement uses TRBV7-2 and TRBJ1-1; a weak D match, TRBD1 (5 bases). V dropped 4 bases and J dropped 0 bases, with 18 bases sitting between them. The CDR3 consists of 17 residues. CDR1 SGHTA and CDR2 FQGNSA come from the germline V gene. The chain's CDR3 is CASSYPRGFDMNTEAFF. The CDR3 DNA is TGTGCCAGCAGCTACCCCCGGGGGTTTGATATGAACACTGAAGCTTTCTTT.

This chain joins TRBV5-1 and TRBJ1-3; a possible D gene is TRBD1 (6 bases). Deletions cut 3 bases from V and 7 bases from J, with 17 bases between. This CDR3 is 15 amino acids long. Germline CDR1 SGHRS, CDR2 YFSETQ. The CDR3 sequence: CASSSIPGHGNTIYF. Here the CDR3 DNA reads TGCGCCAGCAGCTCGATCCCGGGACATGGGAACACCATATATTTT.

This sequence joins TRBV3-1 (or the pseudogene TRBV3-2) and TRBJ2-3; D ambiguous. Germline V CDR1 and CDR2: LGHDT, YNNKEL (reference sequence). This CDR3 region has 16 residues. V was cut by 1 base and J by 0 bases, with 11 bases left in between. CDR3 bases: TGTGCCAGCAGCCAAGGTTCAGTTCTTAGCACAGATACGCAGTATTTT. As protein: CASSQGSVLSTDTQYF.

The V gene is TRBV5-1, the J gene TRBJ1-1; 7 nucleotides align to TRBD1. This CDR3 is 15 amino acids long. Unmatched junction bases numbered 7, after V lost 4 bases and J lost 1 base. Germline CDR1 reads SGHRS; CDR2 reads YFSETQ. The CDR3 DNA reads TGCGCCAGCAGCGCGTTACAGGGGAGGAACACTGAAGCTTTCTTT. It translates to CASSALQGRNTEAFF. Full variable domain (remainder filled in from reference TRBV5-1 and TRBJ1-1): KAGVTQTPRYLIKTRGQQVTLSCSPISGHRSVSWYQQTPGQGLQFLFEYFSETQRNKGNFPGRFSGRQFSNSRSEMNVSTLELGDSALYLCASSALQGRNTEAFFGQGTRLTVV.

The chain couples TRBV7-8 to TRBJ2-1; TRBD1 matches at 9 bases. Trimming at V came to 5 bases and at J to 0 bases, leaving 8 bases not matched to a gene. This CDR3 is built from 17 residues. Germline-derived CDR1 and CDR2 are SGHVS and FQNEAQ. CDR3 nucleotides: TGTGCCAGCAGCCCTAGGACAGGGGAGAGCTCCTACAATGAGCAGTTCTTC. Translated: CASSPRTGESSYNEQFF.

The rearrangement uses TRBV30 and TRBJ2-7; 9 bases are shared with TRBD2. Germline V gene lookup returns CDR1 GTSNPN and CDR2 SVGIG (reference sequence). The CDR3 has 15 residues. V lost 1 base, J lost 3 bases, and 7 bases stayed unmatched. This chain's CDR3 is CAWSEQRGAVYEQYF. In nucleotides, the CDR3 is TGTGCCTGGAGTGAGCAGCGGGGGGCCGTCTACGAGCAGTACTTC.

The V gene is TRBV5-1, the J gene TRBJ2-7; TRBD1 matches at 7 bases. The V segment lost 4 bases and the J segment 2 bases; nucleotides outside the gene matches: 12. Germline assignment: CDR1 SGHRS and CDR2 YFSETQ. The CDR3 extends over 16 amino acids. The CDR3, as DNA: TGCGCCAGCAGCCGATCCTCCGGGACAGCTACCTACGAGCAGTACTTC. As protein: CASSRSSGTATYEQYF.

This clone was counted between two and nine times. The chain recombines TRBV27 with TRBJ2-7; 8 positions match TRBD1. This CDR3 region has 14 residues. CDR1 MNHEY and CDR2 SMNVEV come from the germline V gene (reference sequence). V was clipped by 6 bases and J by 3 bases; unmatched bases: 7. The DNA for the CDR3 is TGTGCCAGCAGAAAGACAGGGGCCCGCTACGAGCAGTACTTC. This encodes CASRKTGARYEQYF.

V and J are TRBV6-4 and TRBJ1-2, with 8 positions matching TRBD1. V lost 3 bases and J lost 6; bases outside the gene matches: 9. CDR3 length: 15 residues. Germline CDR1 is MRHNA and CDR2 is SNTAGT. CDR3 coding DNA: TGTGCCAGCAGTGAGGGGGCAGGGGGCAGAGATGGCTACACCTTC. Encoded protein: CASSEGAGGRDGYTF.

The chain links TRBV27 to TRBJ2-7; 10 bases are a match to TRBD2. The CDR3 spans 16 residues. Germline V gives CDR1 MNHEY, CDR2 SMNVEV (reference sequence). V lost 4 bases, J lost 6 bases, and 12 bases stayed unmatched. The CDR3 loop is CASSSSGGGHSSEQYF. The DNA for the CDR3 is TGTGCCAGCAGTTCAAGCGGGGGGGGTCATAGTTCCGAGCAGTACTTC.

The genes are TRBV30 and TRBJ1-2; 7 bases line up with TRBD1. CDR3 length: 15 amino acids. Germline V gives CDR1 GTSNPN, CDR2 SVGIG (reference sequence). V shed 2 bases, J shed 0 bases, and the junction held 6 bases outside the gene matches. Here the CDR3 DNA reads TGTGCCTGGAGTTATGGGGACAGACCTAACTATGGCTACACCTTC. It codes for CAWSYGDRPNYGYTF.

The rearrangement joins TRBV6-2 or TRBV6-3 to TRBJ2-4, with D uncertain. Germline CDR1 MNHEY, CDR2 SVGEGT. The CDR3 extends over 16 amino acids. Trimming cost V 2 bases and J 0 bases, with 11 bases left between them. The CDR3 sequence is CASSYRTALAKNIQYF. DNA for the CDR3: TGTGCCAGCAGTTACAGAACAGCCCTAGCCAAAAACATTCAGTACTTC.

The chain has TRBV6-5 and TRBJ2-3; tentative D call: TRBD2 (5 bases). Trimming left V 8 bases short and J 0 bases short, with 15 bases between. The CDR3 spans 15 residues. Looked up from germline, CDR1 is MNHEY and CDR2 is SVGAGI. CDR3 residues: CASSIDGVSTDTQYF. In nucleotides, the CDR3 is TGTGCCAGCTCAATAGACGGGGTGAGCACAGATACGCAGTATTTT.

This clone was seen a handful of times. This chain uses TRBV30 with TRBJ1-1; D is ambiguous. Germline V lookup: CDR1 GTSNPN, CDR2 SVGIG (reference sequence). This CDR3 has 14 amino acids. The V end lost 1 base, the J end lost 5 bases, and 14 bases lay between the germline ends. CDR3 sequence: CAWSAHSALTEAFF. The CDR3 nucleotides are TGTGCCTGGAGTGCCCACAGTGCCTTGACTGAAGCTTTCTTT. The whole variable domain, remainder taken from reference TRBV30 and TRBJ1-1, is SQTIHQWPATLVQPVGSPLSLECTVEGTSNPNLYWYRQAAGRGLQLLFYSVGIGQISSEVPQNLSASRPQDRQFILSSKKLLLSDSGFYLCAWSAHSALTEAFFGQGTRLTVV.

The chain has TRBV5-6 and TRBJ2-1; D possibly corresponds to TRBD2 (6 bases). Germline CDR1 SGHDT, CDR2 YYEEEE. CDR3 length: 16 amino acids. Trimming shortened V by 4 bases and J by 4 bases, and 18 bases separated the two germline ends. The CDR3 protein is CASSPTVRAGYNEQFF. The CDR3 DNA reads TGTGCCAGCAGCCCCACTGTTAGGGCGGGGTACAATGAGCAGTTCTTC.

The chain employs TRBV6-2 or TRBV6-3 and TRBJ2-7; D call uncertain. In germline, CDR1 is MNHEY, CDR2 SVGEGT. V was clipped by 4 bases and J by 6 bases, with 7 bases between them. The CDR3 is 11 residues long. The CDR3 sequence is CASSSGGEQYF. The CDR3 DNA reads TGTGCCAGCAGTTCCGGTGGCGAGCAGTACTTC.

The chain employs TRBV5-1 and TRBJ2-7; 12 bases are shared with TRBD1. Germline V gene lookup returns CDR1 SGHRS and CDR2 YFSETQ. The CDR3 covers 16 residues. The V and J ends lost 0 bases and 9 bases, in that order; junction bases with no gene match: 10. The CDR3 sequence is CASSLAPGQGAGRQYF. DNA of the CDR3: TGCGCCAGCAGCTTGGCCCCGGGACAGGGGGCGGGTAGGCAGTACTTC.

V gene TRBV7-8 combines with J gene TRBJ2-4; the match to TRBD1 covers 8 bases. CDR3 length equals 16 residues. CDR1 is SGHVS, CDR2 FQNEAQ, per germline. The V gene end was trimmed by 2 bases and the J gene end by 1 base; junction bases not matched to a gene: 4. The DNA for the CDR3 is TGTGCCAGCAGCTTAACAGGACAGGGTGCCAAAAACATTCAGTACTTC. Translation gives CASSLTGQGAKNIQYF.

The chain uses TRBV12-3 or TRBV12-4 and TRBJ2-7, with D possibly matching TRBD2 (5 bases). Between the trimmed V and J ends, which lost 5 bases and 9 bases, there was a span of 11 bases. The CDR3 contains 11 residues. CDR3 in amino acids: CASSPDWVQYF. CDR3 nucleotide sequence: TGTGCCAGCAGTCCGGACTGGGTGCAGTACTTC.

The chain uses TRBV6-5 and TRBJ2-1, with D perhaps matching TRBD2 (5 bases). CDR3 length: 14 amino acids. Germline V lookup: CDR1 MNHEY, CDR2 SVGAGI. V lost 8 bases and J 4 bases, leaving 15 bases between the germline ends. The CDR3 sequence: CASSPGRGYNEQFF. The CDR3 coding sequence is TGTGCCAGCTCACCGGGAAGAGGGTACAATGAGCAGTTCTTC.

CDR3 sequence (DNA): TGTGCCAGCAGTGGGGGCACCGGCCGCAATGAGCAGTTCTTC. Its translation: CASSGGTGRNEQFF. The V and J genes are TRBV28 and TRBJ2-1, with D perhaps matching TRBD1 (6 bases). CDR1 and CDR2 from the germline V gene are MDHEN and SYDVKM. Deletions cut 5 bases from V and 6 bases from J, with 14 bases between. This CDR3 is built from 14 residues. The full variable domain, completed using reference TRBV28 and TRBJ2-1, is DVKVTQSSRYLVKRTGEKVFLECVQDMDHENMFWYRQDPGLGLRLIYFSYDVKMKEKGDIPEGYSVSREKKERFSLILESASTNQTSMYLCASSGGTGRNEQFFGPGTRLTVL.

This clone was seen more than once but under ten times. The gene calls are TRBV28 and TRBJ1-2, with D perhaps matching TRBD1 (5 bases). The CDR3 is 15 amino acids. V was cut by 5 bases and J by 4 bases, with 17 bases left in between. Germline CDR1 and CDR2: MDHEN and SYDVKM. CDR3 in DNA: TGTGCCAGCAGTATCCGGAGTCAGGGAGGCTATGGCTACACCTTC. Translating gives CASSIRSQGGYGYTF.

This clone was found a few times. V and J are TRBV29-1 and TRBJ1-2; 7 nucleotides match TRBD1. V dropped 1 base and J dropped 4; count of bases not matched to a gene: 3. Germline V lookup: CDR1 SQVTM, CDR2 ANQGSEA. CDR3 length equals 13 residues. The CDR3: CSVEGAGGYGYTF. CDR3 in DNA: TGCAGCGTTGAAGGGGCAGGGGGCTATGGCTACACCTTC. Filled out from reference TRBV29-1 and TRBJ1-2, the complete variable domain reads SAVISQKPSRDICQRGTSLTIQCQVDSQVTMMFWYRQQPGQSLTLIATANQGSEATYESGFVIDKFPISRPNLTFSTLTVSNMSPEDSSIYLCSVEGAGGYGYTFGSGTRLTVV.

The chain has TRBV11-2 and TRBJ1-4, with TRBD1 matching over 8 bases. V was clipped by 0 bases and J by 9 bases; unmatched bases: 6. This CDR3 has 15 residues. In germline, CDR1 is SGHAT, CDR2 FQNNGV. The CDR3 sequence: CASSLDPGGSQKLFF. For the CDR3, the DNA is TGTGCCAGCAGCTTAGACCCAGGGGGCAGCCAAAAACTGTTTTTT.